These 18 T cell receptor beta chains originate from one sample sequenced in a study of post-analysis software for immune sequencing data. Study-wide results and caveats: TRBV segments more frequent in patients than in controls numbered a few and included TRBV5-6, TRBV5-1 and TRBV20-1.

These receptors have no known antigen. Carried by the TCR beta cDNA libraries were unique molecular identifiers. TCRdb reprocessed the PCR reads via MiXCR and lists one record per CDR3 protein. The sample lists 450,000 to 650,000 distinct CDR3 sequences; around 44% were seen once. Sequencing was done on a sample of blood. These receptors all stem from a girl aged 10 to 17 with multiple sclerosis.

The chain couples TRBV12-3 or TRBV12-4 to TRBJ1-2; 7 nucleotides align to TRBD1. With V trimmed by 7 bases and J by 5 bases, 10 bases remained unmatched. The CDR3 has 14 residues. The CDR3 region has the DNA TGTGCCAGCACCACGGGACAGACCGATTATGGCTACACCTTC. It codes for CASTTGQTDYGYTF.

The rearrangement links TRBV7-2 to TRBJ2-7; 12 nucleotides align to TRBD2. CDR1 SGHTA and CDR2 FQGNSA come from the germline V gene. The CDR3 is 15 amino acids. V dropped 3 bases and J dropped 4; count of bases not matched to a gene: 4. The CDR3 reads CASSFGLAGSYEQYF. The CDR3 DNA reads TGTGCCAGCAGCTTCGGACTAGCGGGATCGTACGAGCAGTACTTC.

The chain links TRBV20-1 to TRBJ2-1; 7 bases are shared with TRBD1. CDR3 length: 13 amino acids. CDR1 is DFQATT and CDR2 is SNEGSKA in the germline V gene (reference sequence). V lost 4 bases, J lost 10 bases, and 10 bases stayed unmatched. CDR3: CSATRDRSYEQFF. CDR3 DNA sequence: TGCAGTGCTACCCGGGACAGATCCTACGAGCAGTTCTTC.

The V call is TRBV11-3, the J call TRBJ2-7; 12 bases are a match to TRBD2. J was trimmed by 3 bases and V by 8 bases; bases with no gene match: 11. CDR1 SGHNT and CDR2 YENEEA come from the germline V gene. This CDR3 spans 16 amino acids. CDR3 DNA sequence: TGTGCCAGCGAGGGATACGGACTAGCGGGATTCTACGAGCAGTACTTC. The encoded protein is CASEGYGLAGFYEQYF.

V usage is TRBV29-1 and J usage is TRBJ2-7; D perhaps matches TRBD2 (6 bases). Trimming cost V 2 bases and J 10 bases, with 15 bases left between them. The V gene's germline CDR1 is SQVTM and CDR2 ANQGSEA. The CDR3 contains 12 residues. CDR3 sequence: CSVEQGGWDQYF. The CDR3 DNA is TGCAGCGTTGAACAGGGAGGCTGGGACCAGTACTTC.

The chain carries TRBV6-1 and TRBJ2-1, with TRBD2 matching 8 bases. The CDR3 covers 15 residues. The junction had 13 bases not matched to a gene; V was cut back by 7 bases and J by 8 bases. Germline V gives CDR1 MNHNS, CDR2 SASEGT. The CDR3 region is CASKCQGLAGDEQFF. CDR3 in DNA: TGTGCCAGCAAATGTCAGGGGCTAGCGGGCGATGAGCAGTTCTTC.

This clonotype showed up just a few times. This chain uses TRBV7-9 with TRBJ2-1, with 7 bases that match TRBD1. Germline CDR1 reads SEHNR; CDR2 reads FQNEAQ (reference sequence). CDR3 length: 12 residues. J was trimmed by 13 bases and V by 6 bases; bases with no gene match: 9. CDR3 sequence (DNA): TGTGCCAGCAGGCGAACCGGGACAGATCAGTTCTTC. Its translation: CASRRTGTDQFF.

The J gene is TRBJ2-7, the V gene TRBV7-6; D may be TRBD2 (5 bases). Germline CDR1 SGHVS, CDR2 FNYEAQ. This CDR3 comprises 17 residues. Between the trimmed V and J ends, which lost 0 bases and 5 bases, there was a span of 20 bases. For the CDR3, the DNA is TGTGCCAGCAGCTTAGCGATCAACGGGATCGGTCGCAACGAGCAGTACTTC. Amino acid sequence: CASSLAINGIGRNEQYF.

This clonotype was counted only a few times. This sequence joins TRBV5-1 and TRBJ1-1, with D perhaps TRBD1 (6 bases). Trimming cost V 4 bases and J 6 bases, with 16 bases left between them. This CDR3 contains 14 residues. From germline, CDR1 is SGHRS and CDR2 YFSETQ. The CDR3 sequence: CASSPRGGAPEAFF. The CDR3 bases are TGCGCCAGCAGCCCGAGGGGGGGCGCGCCTGAAGCTTTCTTT.

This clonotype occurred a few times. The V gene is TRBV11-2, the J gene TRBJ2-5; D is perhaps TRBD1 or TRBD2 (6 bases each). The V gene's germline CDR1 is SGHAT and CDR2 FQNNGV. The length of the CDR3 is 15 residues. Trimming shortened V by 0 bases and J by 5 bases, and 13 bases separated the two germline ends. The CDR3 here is CASSLEGAGWETQYF. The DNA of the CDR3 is TGTGCCAGCAGCTTAGAGGGGGCGGGATGGGAGACCCAGTACTTC. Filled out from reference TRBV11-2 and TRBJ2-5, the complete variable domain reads EAGVAQSPRYKIIEKRQSVAFWCNPISGHATLYWYQQILGQGPKLLIQFQNNGVVDDSQLPKDRFSAERLKGVDSTLKIQPAKLEDSAVYLCASSLEGAGWETQYFGPGTRLLVL.

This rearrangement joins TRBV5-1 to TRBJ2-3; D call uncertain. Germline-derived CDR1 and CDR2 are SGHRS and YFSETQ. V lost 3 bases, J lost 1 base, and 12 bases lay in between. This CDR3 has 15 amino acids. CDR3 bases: TGCGCCAGCAGCTGGCGTGAGGCAGGCACAGATACGCAGTATTTT. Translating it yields CASSWREAGTDTQYF.

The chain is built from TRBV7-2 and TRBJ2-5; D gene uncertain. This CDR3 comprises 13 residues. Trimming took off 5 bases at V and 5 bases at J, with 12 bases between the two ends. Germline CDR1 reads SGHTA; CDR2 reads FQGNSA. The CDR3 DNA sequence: TGTGCCAGCAGCACCTACCGTGGCGAGACCCAGTACTTC. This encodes CASSTYRGETQYF.

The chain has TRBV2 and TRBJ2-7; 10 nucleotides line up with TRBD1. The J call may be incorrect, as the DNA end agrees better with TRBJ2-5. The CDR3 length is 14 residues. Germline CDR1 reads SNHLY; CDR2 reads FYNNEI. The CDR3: CASSHDRGLETQYF. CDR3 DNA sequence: TGTGCCAGCAGTCATGACAGGGGGCTGGAGACCCAGTACTTC.

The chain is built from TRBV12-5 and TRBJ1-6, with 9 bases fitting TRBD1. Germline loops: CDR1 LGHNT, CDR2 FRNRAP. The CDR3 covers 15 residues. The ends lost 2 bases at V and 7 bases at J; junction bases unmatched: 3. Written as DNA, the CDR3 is TGTGCTAGTGGTTTGTTGGGACAGGGAAATTCACCCCTCCACTTT. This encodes CASGLLGQGNSPLHF.

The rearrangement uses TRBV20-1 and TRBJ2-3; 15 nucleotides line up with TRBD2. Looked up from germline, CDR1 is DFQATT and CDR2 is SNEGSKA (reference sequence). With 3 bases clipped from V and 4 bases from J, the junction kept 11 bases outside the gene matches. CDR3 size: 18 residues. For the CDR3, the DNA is TGCAGTGCTAGGTCGGCCGGGACTAGCGGGAGGTTGCCAGATACGCAGTATTTT. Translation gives CSARSAGTSGRLPDTQYF.

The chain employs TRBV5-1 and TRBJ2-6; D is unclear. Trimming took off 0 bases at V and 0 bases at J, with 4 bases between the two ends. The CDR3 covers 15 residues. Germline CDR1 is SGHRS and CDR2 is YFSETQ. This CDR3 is CASSLVTSGANVLTF. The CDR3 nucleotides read TGCGCCAGCAGCTTGGTGACCTCTGGGGCCAACGTCCTGACTTTC.

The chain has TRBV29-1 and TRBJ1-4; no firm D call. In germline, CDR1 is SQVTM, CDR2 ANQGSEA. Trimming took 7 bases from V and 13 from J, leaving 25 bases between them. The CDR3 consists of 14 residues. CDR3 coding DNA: TGCAGCGCGATGGAGACAACTAGATTTAGTCGACTGTTTTTT. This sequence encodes CSAMETTRFSRLFF.

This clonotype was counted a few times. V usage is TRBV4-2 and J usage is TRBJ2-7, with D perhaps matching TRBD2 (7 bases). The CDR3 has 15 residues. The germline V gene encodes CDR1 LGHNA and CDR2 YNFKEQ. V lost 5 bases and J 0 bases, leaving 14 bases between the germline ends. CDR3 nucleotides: TGTGCCAGCAGCGGACAGCGGGGTGTCTCCTACGAGCAGTACTTC. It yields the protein CASSGQRGVSYEQYF.